Following are 21 T cell receptor beta chains from one sample sequenced in a study of T cells in Graves' hyperthyroidism and ophthalmopathy. RNA transcripts provided the source from which TCR beta CDR3 regions were amplified. HTBI primers were employed in a first-round RT-PCR of the TCR CDR3. MiXCR, run by TCRdb on the multiplex PCR reads, gives a single entry per CDR3 protein. In the table there are fewer than 550,000 distinct CDR3 sequences, 15% to 18% of which are singletons. The sequencing sample was made of blood. The receptors here all came from a woman aged 18-29 years with Graves' hyperthyroidism.

The chain employs TRBV5-1 and TRBJ1-2; a possible D gene is TRBD1 (5 bases). From germline, CDR1 is SGHRS and CDR2 YFSETQ. The CDR3 length is 14 residues. The V end was cut by 6 bases, the J end by 7 bases, with 19 bases between. Here the CDR3 reads CASTDSPGYSGYTF. The CDR3 DNA reads as TGCGCCAGCACCGATTCCCCAGGGTATAGTGGCTACACCTTC.

This clonotype was counted between two and nine times. The chain couples TRBV18 to TRBJ1-4, with unresolved D. CDR3 length equals 15 residues. The V end was cut by 2 bases, the J end by 4 bases, with 11 bases between. Germline CDR1 and CDR2: KGHSH and LQKENI. CDR3 in amino acids: CASSPNQIDNEKLFF. In DNA form, the CDR3 reads TGTGCCAGCTCACCAAACCAGATTGATAATGAAAAACTGTTTTTT.

This clonotype was seen more than once but under ten times. The rearrangement links TRBV11-1 to TRBJ2-7; no clear D gene. This CDR3 contains 13 residues. Deletions cut 5 bases from V and 7 bases from J, with 15 bases between. CDR1 and CDR2 from the germline V gene are SGHAT and FQDESV (reference sequence). CDR3 coding DNA: TGTGCCAGCAGCCAGGTCCCTTATCCGGAGCAGTACTTC. It codes for CASSQVPYPEQYF.

This clonotype showed up just a few times. This chain links TRBV5-1 with TRBJ2-3; D ambiguous. The V and J ends lost 4 bases and 7 bases respectively, with 10 bases between them. Looked up from germline, CDR1 is SGHRS and CDR2 is YFSETQ. The length of the CDR3 is 12 residues. The CDR3 DNA sequence: TGCGCCAGCAGCCGCCCCGGTAATACGCAGTATTTT. Encoded protein: CASSRPGNTQYF.

The V gene is TRBV29-1, the J gene TRBJ2-7; D not certain. The CDR3 has 11 residues. V lost 4 bases to trimming and J lost 2 bases, with 6 bases between them. Germline V gives CDR1 SQVTM, CDR2 ANQGSEA. The CDR3 protein is CSVVITYEQYF. CDR3 bases: TGCAGCGTTGTAATAACCTACGAGCAGTACTTC.

This sequence joins TRBV5-1 and TRBJ2-5, with 12 bases that match TRBD1. The CDR3 length is 14 residues. Losses at the gene ends were 6 bases for V and 5 bases for J; bases not matched to a gene: 5. In germline, CDR1 is SGHRS, CDR2 YFSETQ. CDR3 DNA sequence: TGCGCCAGCACGGTGGGACAGGGGGCTGAGACCCAGTACTTC. It is translated as CASTVGQGAETQYF.

This clonotype was seen repeatedly, ten times or more. V gene TRBV12-3 or TRBV12-4 combines with J gene TRBJ2-5; perhaps TRBD1 as D (6 bases). The CDR3 sequence is 17 residues long. Trimming cost V 5 bases and J 0 bases, with 19 bases left between them. CDR3 loop: CASSPFGGGAYQETQYF. CDR3 coding DNA: TGTGCCAGCAGTCCCTTTGGTGGGGGCGCCTACCAAGAGACCCAGTACTTC.

This clonotype appeared many times. The chain is built from TRBV2 and TRBJ2-1, with D uncertain. CDR3 length: 14 residues. The germline V gene encodes CDR1 SNHLY and CDR2 FYNNEI. V was trimmed by 6 bases and J by 0 bases, leaving 9 bases between them. The CDR3 nucleotides are TGTGCCAGCAGGGCGATCCCCTCCTACAATGAGCAGTTCTTC. Protein sequence: CASRAIPSYNEQFF.

Many counts were recorded for this clonotype. This chain joins TRBV29-1 and TRBJ1-1; D perhaps matches TRBD1 (6 bases). Germline V gene data show CDR1 as SQVTM and CDR2 as ANQGSEA. Trimming removed 7 bases from V and 0 bases from J, with 9 bases in between. This CDR3 is 12 amino acids long. The CDR3 DNA follows: TGCAGCGCCGGACAGTTGAACACTGAAGCTTTCTTT. Residues: CSAGQLNTEAFF.

In this sample, this clonotype turned up many times. The V call is TRBV2, the J call TRBJ1-2; TRBD1 is a possible D gene (5 bases). The CDR3 sequence is 15 residues long. Germline assignment: CDR1 SNHLY and CDR2 FYNNEI. V was pared by 2 bases and J by 8 bases, with 18 bases between. The CDR3: CASSELEGTRGGYTF. The CDR3 DNA reads TGTGCCAGCAGTGAATTGGAGGGGACGAGGGGAGGCTACACCTTC.

This clonotype turned up a few times. This chain uses TRBV2 with TRBJ2-7; no firm D call. Trimming removed 3 bases from V and 4 bases from J, with 10 bases in between. The V gene's germline CDR1 is SNHLY and CDR2 FYNNEI. The CDR3 runs to 13 residues. CDR3 sequence (DNA): TGTGCCAGCAGTGATCAAGTTGTATACGAGCAGTACTTC. It translates to CASSDQVVYEQYF.

This sequence joins TRBV10-3 and TRBJ1-1; D perhaps matches TRBD1 (5 bases). The CDR3 extends over 15 amino acids. Trimming took off 6 bases at V and 4 bases at J, with 18 bases between the two ends. In germline, CDR1 is ENHRY, CDR2 SYGVKD. This chain's CDR3 is CAIRGVEGGITEAFF. CDR3 nucleotides: TGTGCCATCAGGGGGGTAGAGGGAGGGATCACTGAAGCTTTCTTT.

This clonotype was counted at least ten times. The chain combines TRBV2 with TRBJ1-2; D unresolved. The V end lost 7 bases, the J end lost 8 bases, and 20 bases lay between the germline ends. The CDR3 contains 14 residues. Germline V gene lookup returns CDR1 SNHLY and CDR2 FYNNEI. The CDR3 DNA reads TGTGCCAGCAACCCCAAAACATCGGTAAGGGGCTACACCTTC. Translating it yields CASNPKTSVRGYTF. The complete variable domain, with remaining parts taken from reference TRBV2 and TRBJ1-2, reads EPEVTQTPSHQVTQMGQEVILRCVPISNHLYFYWYRQILGQKVEFLVSFYNNEISEKSEIFDDQFSVERPDGSNFTLKIRSTKLEDSAMYFCASNPKTSVRGYTFGSGTRLTVV.

In this sample, this clonotype turned up many times. The chain recombines TRBV7-2 with TRBJ1-5; 7 bases line up with TRBD1. V was clipped by 8 bases and J by 0 bases; unmatched bases: 4. Germline CDR1 SGHTA, CDR2 FQGNSA. CDR3 size: 14 residues. The CDR3 region has the DNA TGTGCCAGCGGTCCAGGGGGTAGCAATCAGCCCCAGCATTTT. Its translation is CASGPGGSNQPQHF. The full variable domain, its missing parts supplied by reference TRBV7-2 and TRBJ1-5, is GAGVSQSPSNKVTEKGKDVELRCDPISGHTALYWYRQSLGQGLEFLIYFQGNSAPDKSGLPSDRFSAERTGGSVSTLTIQRTQQEDSAVYLCASGPGGSNQPQHFGDGTRLSIL.

This clonotype occurred many times. This chain uses TRBV5-1 with TRBJ1-2; perhaps TRBD1 as D (5 bases). Germline CDR1 reads SGHRS; CDR2 reads YFSETQ. The CDR3 runs 15 residues. The V gene lost 4 bases and the J gene lost 7 bases, with 20 bases spanning the gap. The CDR3 loop reads CASSVPGLILGGYTF. The DNA of the CDR3 is TGCGCCAGCAGCGTCCCGGGACTGATCCTCGGTGGCTACACCTTC.

The table lists this clonotype with many counts. CDR3 amino acids: CASSLATGGRNSPLHF. Here the CDR3 DNA reads TGTGCCAGCAGCTTAGCGACAGGGGGCAGGAATTCACCCCTCCACTTT. The V call is TRBV7-2, the J call TRBJ1-6; 10 positions match TRBD1. The CDR3 contains 16 residues. With 0 bases clipped from V and 7 bases from J, the junction kept 3 bases outside the gene matches. Germline V gene data show CDR1 as SGHTA and CDR2 as FQGNSA.

This clonotype appeared a few times. V gene TRBV20-1 combines with J gene TRBJ2-1; D gene uncertain. The ends were cut back, 3 bases at V and 8 bases at J, with 5 bases in the middle. There are 10 residues in the CDR3. From germline, CDR1 is DFQATT and CDR2 SNEGSKA (reference sequence). CDR3 nucleotides: TGCAGTGCTAGTGTTGATGAGCAGTTCTTC. Encoded protein: CSASVDEQFF.

Only a few counts were recorded for this clonotype. CDR3 loop: CASSTRGTASSYEQYF. In DNA form, the CDR3 reads TGTGCCAGTAGTACCCGCGGGACAGCGAGCTCCTACGAGCAGTACTTC. The chain carries TRBV19 and TRBJ2-7; weak D call: TRBD1 (7 bases). The germline V gene has CDR1 LNHDA and CDR2 SQIVND (reference sequence). The germline V and J ends were trimmed by 4 bases and 0 bases, with 16 bases remaining between them. The length of the CDR3 is 16 residues.

This clonotype showed up just a few times. This chain connects TRBV19 to TRBJ1-6; D gene uncertain. Germline-derived CDR1 and CDR2 are LNHDA and SQIVND (reference sequence). The CDR3 consists of 13 residues. The germline V and J ends were trimmed by 6 bases and 5 bases, with 8 bases remaining between them. The CDR3 nucleotides are TGTGCCAGTAGCCGACGGGATAATTCACCCCTCCACTTT. This sequence encodes CASSRRDNSPLHF.

This clonotype was picked up a small number of times. This chain links TRBV7-3 with TRBJ1-2; D gene uncertain. V was pared by 2 bases and J by 6 bases, with 10 bases between. Per germline, CDR1 SGHTA and CDR2 FQGTGA. This CDR3 is 13 amino acids long. The CDR3 nucleotides are TGTGCCAGCAGCTTATCGATCTACGATGGCTACACCTTC. Encoded protein: CASSLSIYDGYTF.

The chain carries TRBV5-1 and TRBJ2-5; 10 positions agree with TRBD2. V dropped 7 bases and J dropped 6; count of bases not matched to a gene: 6. From germline, CDR1 is SGHRS and CDR2 YFSETQ. The CDR3 covers 13 residues. CDR3 bases: TGCGCCAGCGCCCTAGCGGGAGTACAGACCCAGTACTTC. This codes for CASALAGVQTQYF.